This TCR beta chain was captured in a study of shared clonotypes between healthy human individuals. Each of the donors was a healthy adult who was HIV-negative and had not had a recent acute infection or vaccination. Original processing notes: Without quality scores, immunoSEQ junctional reads could not be filtered like full-length reads. Sequencing was performed with immunoSEQ multiplex PCR; in TCRdb, only in-frame clones are kept and a portion is missing. V, J and clone size reflect that table, while D and trimming were determined from the DNA. Found here are about 990,000 clones, 75% to 85% of them singletons; the top ten hold roughly 0.57%. Study-level findings and limits: Of the naive CD4 clonotypes, around 4.7% were shared across several donors.

Germline V gives CDR1 SGHTA, CDR2 FQGNSA. This CDR3 is built from 15 residues. V shed 1 base and J shed 1 base, with 7 bases lying between them. With respect to this clone: Its specificity is not known.

This rearrangement joins TRBV7-2 to TRBJ2-2, with a weak D call TRBD2 (6 bases). This TCR derives from a man younger than 35 in good health. Some clones in this sample may be carry-over from other donors' samples. The sequencing input was memory CD4+ T cells from PBMCs. Subset indicated: CD45RA-negative fraction. CDR3 loop: CASSLGRGNTGELFF. CDR3 nucleotides: TGTGCCAGCAGCTTAGGGAGGGGGAACACCGGGGAGCTGTTTTTT.